What follows are 30 T cell receptor beta chains derived from one specimen sequenced in a study of beta chain features in type 1 diabetes. Study-wide points: Shortening that was moderate but significant affected the TCRB CDR3s of Type 1 diabetes patients in all four CD4+ subsets.

Antigen specificity for these receptors is unknown. Expressed TCRB transcripts were sequenced, since all the RNA that had been isolated was reverse transcribed. Using immunoSEQ multiplex PCR, the repertoire was profiled, and TCRdb retains in-frame clones only, with some absent. The repertoire includes roughly 350,000 clones, 8.5% to 10% of them detected once, and about 0.64% sits in the top ten. Sequenced: central memory CD4+ T cells from blood. These receptors all come from a man aged 30 to 45 with type 1 diabetes.

The CDR3 region has the DNA TGTGCCAGCAGTTTATCGACGCTCAGGGGGCCTCCCCACGAGCAGTACTTC. This sequence encodes CASSLSTLRGPPHEQYF. The V gene is TRBV27, the J gene TRBJ2-7, with 8 bases matching TRBD1. V shed 0 bases and J 5 bases; nucleotides not matched to a gene: 12. CDR3 size: 17 residues. Germline CDR1 and CDR2: MNHEY and SMNVEV (reference sequence).

The genes are TRBV2 and TRBJ2-4, with a possible D match to TRBD1 (7 bases). The V and J ends lost 5 bases and 3 bases respectively, with 23 bases between them. From germline, CDR1 is SNHLY and CDR2 FYNNEI. The CDR3 has 18 residues. The CDR3 sequence is CASSTGQRSSALKNIQYF. DNA of the CDR3: TGTGCCAGCAGTACGGGACAGCGTTCTAGCGCTCTCAAAAACATTCAGTACTTC.

This clone was counted only a few times. The chain is built from TRBV7-9 and TRBJ2-1; D perhaps matches TRBD1 (6 bases). V dropped 1 base and J dropped 15 bases, with 13 bases sitting between them. This CDR3 is 12 amino acids long. Germline CDR1 SEHNR, CDR2 FQNEAQ (reference sequence). The CDR3 spells CASSLDQGRSFF. The CDR3 nucleotides are TGTGCCAGCAGCTTAGACCAGGGGAGATCGTTCTTC.

The chain uses TRBV6-5 and TRBJ2-7; 12 positions agree with TRBD2. Germline CDR1 reads MNHEY; CDR2 reads SVGAGI. J lost 3 bases, V lost 0 bases, and 0 bases had no gene match. The CDR3 spans 15 residues. CDR3 amino acids: CASSYSLAGGYEQYF. Here the CDR3 DNA reads TGTGCCAGCAGTTACTCACTAGCGGGAGGCTACGAGCAGTACTTC.

The sample holds a few counts of this clone. Distinct nucleotide sequences in the sample also encode this CDR3. CDR3 DNA: TGTGCCAGCAGCCAGGGACAGGGTAACTATGGCTACACCTTC. Encoded protein: CASSQGQGNYGYTF. The chain is built from TRBV7-2 and TRBJ1-2; the match to TRBD1 covers 9 bases. Germline V gives CDR1 SGHTA, CDR2 FQGNSA. V lost 5 bases to trimming and J lost 1 base; unmatched junction nucleotides: 2. The CDR3 totals 14 residues.

This rearrangement joins TRBV29-1 to TRBJ2-2; D possibly corresponds to TRBD2 (6 bases). There are 14 residues in the CDR3. V was cut by 6 bases and J by 4 bases, with 15 bases left in between. In germline, CDR1 is SQVTM, CDR2 ANQGSEA. The CDR3 sequence: CSVAGTSFTGELFF. The CDR3 DNA reads as TGCAGCGTCGCCGGGACTTCCTTCACCGGGGAGCTGTTTTTT.

V is TRBV7-2 and J is TRBJ1-6; D ambiguous. Trimming shortened V by 0 bases and J by 0 bases, and 12 bases separated the two germline ends. The CDR3 is made up of 18 amino acids. CDR1 is SGHTA and CDR2 is FQGNSA in the germline V gene. The CDR3 DNA is TGTGCCAGCAGCTTAGCGCCGATCAGTAGCTCCTATAATTCACCCCTCCACTTT. Amino acid sequence: CASSLAPISSSYNSPLHF.

The genes are TRBV5-4 and TRBJ2-1; D is possibly TRBD1 (5 bases). The germline V and J ends were trimmed by 2 bases and 7 bases, with 13 bases remaining between them. The CDR3 covers 14 residues. The germline V gene encodes CDR1 SGHNT and CDR2 YYREEE (reference sequence). The CDR3 DNA reads TGTGCCAGCAGCTTAGCAGGGCTTGGAAATGAGCAGTTCTTC. It yields the protein CASSLAGLGNEQFF.

The chain uses TRBV9 and TRBJ1-2; TRBD1 might be the D (6 bases). Between the trimmed V and J ends, which lost 6 bases and 5 bases, there was a span of 17 bases. Germline assignment: CDR1 SGDLS and CDR2 YYNGEE. The CDR3 has 14 amino acids. CDR3 amino acids: CASNPQGEAYGYTF. The CDR3 DNA sequence: TGTGCCAGCAACCCACAGGGAGAGGCATATGGCTACACCTTC.

This clone has a count of ten or more. The V call is TRBV29-1, the J call TRBJ2-3; D tentatively reads TRBD1 or TRBD2 (7 bases each). The CDR3 totals 14 residues. Germline V lookup: CDR1 SQVTM, CDR2 ANQGSEA. V was trimmed by 8 bases and J by 1 base, leaving 16 bases between them. This CDR3 is CSLTGSGGTDTQYF. The CDR3 region has the DNA TGCAGCTTGACAGGGAGCGGGGGCACAGATACGCAGTATTTT.

The chain carries TRBV19 and TRBJ2-7, with D perhaps matching TRBD2 (5 bases). Germline CDR1 reads LNHDA; CDR2 reads SQIVND (reference sequence). V was trimmed by 6 bases and J by 2 bases, leaving 17 bases between them. The CDR3 is 15 amino acids. CDR3 amino acids: CASSFGNQAPYEQYF. DNA for the CDR3: TGTGCCAGTAGCTTCGGGAATCAGGCACCCTACGAGCAGTACTTC.

Here the CDR3 DNA reads TGCGCCAGCAGCCAAGAAGGCAGTGGAGGGTTAAAAGTAGATACGCAGTATTTT. Amino acids: CASSQEGSGGLKVDTQYF. V is TRBV4-1 and J is TRBJ2-3, with D perhaps matching TRBD2 (6 bases). Per the germline V gene, CDR1 is MGHRA and CDR2 is YSYEKL. The CDR3 contains 18 residues. V lost 0 bases to trimming and J lost 5 bases, with 21 bases between them.

There are a few counts of this clone. The J gene is TRBJ2-7, the V gene TRBV9, with D possibly being TRBD2 (6 bases). In germline, CDR1 is SGDLS, CDR2 YYNGEE. The V end was cut by 0 bases, the J end by 1 base, with 11 bases between. The CDR3 runs to 15 residues. CDR3 region: CASSVGVSGSYEQYF. CDR3 sequence (DNA): TGTGCCAGCAGCGTAGGTGTTAGCGGATCCTACGAGCAGTACTTC.

The genes are TRBV11-3 and TRBJ2-1, with D perhaps matching TRBD1 (6 bases). The CDR3 totals 16 residues. V was pared by 8 bases and J by 0 bases, with 17 bases between. Germline assignment: CDR1 SGHNT and CDR2 YENEEA. The CDR3 here is CASGMLGATSYNEQFF. The CDR3 nucleotides are TGTGCCAGCGGCATGCTGGGGGCGACCTCCTACAATGAGCAGTTCTTC.

This clone appeared many times. The chain joins TRBV30 to TRBJ2-3; a possible D gene is TRBD2 (6 bases). Trimming stripped 5 bases from V and 6 bases from J, with 15 bases between. The CDR3 is made up of 13 amino acids. The germline CDR1 and CDR2 sequences are GTSNPN and SVGIG (reference sequence). CDR3 sequence: CAWVRDLSDTQYF. DNA for the CDR3: TGTGCCTGGGTGAGGGACTTATCCGATACGCAGTATTTT.

This clone was recorded at least ten times. The genes are TRBV10-3 and TRBJ2-1; no clear D gene. CDR1 and CDR2 (germline): ENHRY, SYGVKD. Trimming left V 0 bases short and J 3 bases short, with 9 bases between. The CDR3 is made up of 15 amino acids. CDR3 sequence reads: CAISESLAGYNEQFF. CDR3 DNA sequence: TGTGCCATCAGTGAGTCGTTGGCCGGCTACAATGAGCAGTTCTTC.

The rearrangement links TRBV6-6 to TRBJ2-2; D not resolved. The CDR3 covers 13 residues. Looked up from germline, CDR1 is MNHNY and CDR2 is SVGAGI (reference sequence). Trimming left V 10 bases short and J 4 bases short, with 13 bases between. In DNA form, the CDR3 reads TGTGCCACCCGACCTCACCCCACCGGGGAGCTGTTTTTT. Translated: CATRPHPTGELFF.

This clone turned up a few times. This chain joins TRBV6-6 and TRBJ2-3; the D gene is possibly TRBD1 (6 bases). CDR3 length: 14 residues. Looked up from germline, CDR1 is MNHNY and CDR2 is SVGAGI (reference sequence). Between the trimmed V and J ends, which lost 2 bases and 2 bases, there was a span of 8 bases. Written as DNA, the CDR3 is TGTGCCAGCAGTTACAAGGGGGACACAGATACGCAGTATTTT. The encoded protein is CASSYKGDTDTQYF.

For the CDR3, the DNA is TGTGCCAGCAGCTCTCGAGGGACAGGGGATCTGGGTGAGCAGTACTTC. Translating gives CASSSRGTGDLGEQYF. V usage is TRBV5-4 and J usage is TRBJ2-7, with 10 bases matching TRBD1. The CDR3 runs to 16 residues. CDR1 and CDR2 from the germline V gene are SGHNT and YYREEE (reference sequence). V shed 3 bases, J shed 7 bases, and the junction held 13 bases outside the gene matches.

The rearrangement joins TRBV9 to TRBJ2-1; 7 bases align to TRBD1. The CDR3 covers 15 residues. Germline V gene sequence: CDR1 SGDLS, CDR2 YYNGEE. V was clipped by 3 bases and J by 3 bases; unmatched bases: 6. CDR3 DNA sequence: TGTGCCAGCAGCGCCCAGGGGGACAGCTACAATGAGCAGTTCTTC. Translation gives CASSAQGDSYNEQFF.

The chain links TRBV29-1 to TRBJ2-3, with 10 positions matching TRBD2. V lost 7 bases and J lost 2; bases outside the gene matches: 15. The germline CDR1 and CDR2 sequences are SQVTM and ANQGSEA. This CDR3 region has 17 residues. The CDR3 DNA reads as TGCAGCGCCGGGGCAGGGTTCACTAGCGGGACCACAGATACGCAGTATTTT. It yields the protein CSAGAGFTSGTTDTQYF.

J is TRBJ2-3 and V is TRBV5-8; TRBD2 aligns across 10 bases. The CDR3 runs to 14 residues. From germline, CDR1 is SGHTS and CDR2 YDEGEE. The V and J ends lost 4 bases and 6 bases, in that order; junction bases with no gene match: 5. The CDR3 region is CASSLGTSVDTQYF. CDR3 DNA sequence: TGTGCCAGCAGCCTAGGGACTAGCGTGGATACGCAGTATTTT.

This clone was seen a few times. The chain has TRBV29-1 and TRBJ2-1; perhaps TRBD2 as D (5 bases). The length of the CDR3 is 13 residues. Germline V gene sequence: CDR1 SQVTM, CDR2 ANQGSEA. The germline V and J ends were trimmed by 5 bases and 6 bases, with 14 bases remaining between them. Here the CDR3 DNA reads TGCAGCGTTCCCTGGACTCCTATCAATGAGCAGTTCTTC. Protein sequence: CSVPWTPINEQFF.

This clone was counted many times. In DNA, the CDR3 is TGTGCCAGTAGCGCAGGAATGTACAACTATGGCTACACCTTC. This encodes CASSAGMYNYGYTF. The chain links TRBV19 to TRBJ1-2; no reliable D call. Trimming took 6 bases from V and 2 from J, leaving 13 bases between them. Germline-derived CDR1 and CDR2 are LNHDA and SQIVND (reference sequence). This CDR3 comprises 14 residues.

This clone was seen a few times. J is TRBJ2-5 and V is TRBV5-6, with TRBD2 matching over 7 bases. The V segment lost 4 bases and the J segment 1 base; nucleotides outside the gene matches: 7. Looked up from germline, CDR1 is SGHDT and CDR2 is YYEEEE. This CDR3 has 15 residues. Written as DNA, the CDR3 is TGTGCCAGCAGCCTCCTAAGGACTAGCCAAGAGACCCAGTACTTC. Amino acids: CASSLLRTSQETQYF. Drawing the rest from reference TRBV5-6 and TRBJ2-5, the complete variable domain is DAGVTQSPTHLIKTRGQQVTLRCSPKSGHDTVSWYQQALGQGPQFIFQYYEEEERQRGNFPDRFSGHQFPNYSSELNVNALLLGDSALYLCASSLLRTSQETQYFGPGTRLLVL.

This clone was recorded a few times. The chain carries TRBV2 and TRBJ2-2; 7 nucleotides match TRBD2. With 6 bases clipped from V and 6 bases from J, the junction kept 4 bases outside the gene matches. This CDR3 region has 13 residues. Germline values: CDR1 SNHLY, CDR2 FYNNEI. CDR3: CASRSGLAGELFF. As DNA, the CDR3 is TGTGCCAGCAGGTCCGGACTAGCCGGGGAGCTGTTTTTT.

This clone was detected many times. The chain carries TRBV23-1 and TRBJ2-4; D possibly corresponds to TRBD2 (5 bases). TRBV23-1 is assigned to the ORF class and has an uncertain function. The length of the CDR3 is 17 residues. V was pared by 6 bases and J by 1 base, with 19 bases between. CDR3 coding DNA: TGCGCCAGCAGCTTGGAGGAAGGACTTCAGGCCAAAAACATTCAGTACTTC. Its protein product is CASSLEEGLQAKNIQYF.

The V call is TRBV9, the J call TRBJ1-1, with D possibly being TRBD1 (5 bases). The CDR3 length is 13 residues. CDR1 SGDLS and CDR2 YYNGEE come from the germline V gene. V shed 6 bases and J shed 3 bases, with 12 bases lying between them. DNA of the CDR3: TGTGCCAGCACCTTTGGGGGGGACACTGAAGCTTTCTTT. Its protein product is CASTFGGDTEAFF.

The V call is TRBV4-1, the J call TRBJ2-1, with 8 bases fitting TRBD2. The length of the CDR3 is 15 residues. J was trimmed by 4 bases and V by 6 bases; bases with no gene match: 8. Looked up from germline, CDR1 is MGHRA and CDR2 is YSYEKL. Here the CDR3 reads CASRAATSEYNEQFF. The CDR3, as DNA: TGCGCCAGCAGGGCCGCGACTAGCGAGTACAATGAGCAGTTCTTC.

The genes are TRBV7-2 and TRBJ2-5, with TRBD1 identical over 7 bases. CDR1 is SGHTA and CDR2 is FQGNSA in the germline V gene. Germline trimming cut 3 bases from V and 5 bases from J; bases unmatched to any gene: 6. There are 14 residues in the CDR3. The CDR3 reads CASSFQTGLETQYF. The CDR3 nucleotides read TGTGCCAGCAGCTTTCAGACAGGGTTGGAGACCCAGTACTTC.